This entry lists 25 T cell receptor beta chains sequenced from one sample in a study of blood T cell repertoires in COVID-19 (dated by TCRdb to between 2020 and 2021). The library came from the immunoSEQ multiplex PCR assay. The table was pulled from immuneACCESS by TCRdb, which kept in-frame rearrangements only. Such tables lose some clones; where checked, under half of the loss comes from unresolved V genes, and the rest has no known cause. The sample profile shows 15,000 to 20,000 clones; about four fifths of them were found once. The top ten hold roughly 14% of the sample. The source material was peripheral blood. The receptors shown here come from a middle-aged man with active or convalescent COVID-19.

The rearrangement links TRBV16 to TRBJ2-7; weak D call: TRBD2 (6 bases). V lost 4 bases and J 0 bases, leaving 10 bases between the germline ends. The CDR3 is made up of 14 amino acids. Germline V gene lookup returns CDR1 KGHSY and CDR2 FQNENV. CDR3 sequence: CASSRPGSSYEQYF. CDR3 coding DNA: TGTGCCAGCAGCCGGCCCGGGAGCTCCTACGAGCAGTACTTC.

This sequence joins TRBV28 and TRBJ2-7; 7 bases map to TRBD1. This CDR3 contains 15 residues. CDR1 is MDHEN, CDR2 SYDVKM, per germline. With 7 bases clipped from V and 3 bases from J, the junction kept 12 bases outside the gene matches. The CDR3 nucleotides are TGTGCCAGCACCGGGGCAGGGGGTCCCCTCTACGAGCAGTACTTC. This encodes CASTGAGGPLYEQYF.

The rearrangement uses TRBV7-8 and TRBJ1-5, with 7 nucleotides matching TRBD1. Germline V gene lookup returns CDR1 SGHVS and CDR2 FQNEAQ. With V trimmed by 4 bases and J by 4 bases, 10 bases remained unmatched. The CDR3 totals 16 residues. The CDR3 nucleotides read TGTGCCAGCAGCTCTGAGGGGGCCCCCCGTAATCAGCCCCAGCATTTT. It yields the protein CASSSEGAPRNQPQHF.

The chain combines TRBV29-1 with TRBJ2-4; 7 positions agree with TRBD2. The CDR3 runs to 14 residues. V lost 5 bases, J lost 10 bases, and 14 bases stayed unmatched. Germline V gives CDR1 SQVTM, CDR2 ANQGSEA. For the CDR3, the DNA is TGCAGCGTTCGAGAGCAGCGGGGCAGAACTATTCAGTACTTC. It specifies CSVREQRGRTIQYF.

The V gene is TRBV11-2, the J gene TRBJ2-4; TRBD1 might be the D (7 bases). V was cut by 4 bases and J by 4 bases, with 11 bases left in between. CDR3 length: 14 residues. Germline-derived CDR1 and CDR2 are SGHAT and FQNNGV. Here the CDR3 DNA reads TGTGCCAGCAGCTCCGCAGGGGGGAAAAACATTCAGTACTTC. Translated: CASSSAGGKNIQYF.

This clone was counted between two and nine times. V gene TRBV7-9 combines with J gene TRBJ1-1; D is unresolved. The length of the CDR3 is 17 residues. Trimming removed 6 bases at V and 0 bases at J, with 20 bases between. The germline V gene has CDR1 SEHNR and CDR2 FQNEAQ (reference sequence). CDR3 coding DNA: TGTGCCAGCAGTCCACGCCCCGGCGGGAACATGAACACTGAAGCTTTCTTT. Translating gives CASSPRPGGNMNTEAFF.

A few counts support this clone. V usage is TRBV14 and J usage is TRBJ2-3; TRBD2 might be the D (5 bases). This CDR3 contains 19 residues. Per the germline V gene, CDR1 is SGHDN and CDR2 is FVKESK. The V gene lost 1 base and the J gene lost 2 bases, with 22 bases spanning the gap. The CDR3 bases are TGTGCCAGCAGCCAAGCATCCACCCGCCCGGGGTTTTACACAGATACGCAGTATTTT. Amino acid sequence: CASSQASTRPGFYTDTQYF.

The chain joins TRBV6-4 to TRBJ1-1, with a weak D call TRBD1 (5 bases). CDR1 is MRHNA and CDR2 is SNTAGT in the germline V gene. CDR3 length: 14 residues. The V end lost 3 bases, the J end lost 1 base, and 9 bases lay between the germline ends. The CDR3 nucleotides read TGTGCCAGCAGTGAAGGCAGGGAGAACACTGAAGCTTTCTTT. The encoded protein is CASSEGRENTEAFF.

This clone was seen only once. The V gene is TRBV9, the J gene TRBJ1-4; D is unresolved. Germline values: CDR1 SGDLS, CDR2 YYNGEE. V was shortened by 0 bases and J by 0 bases, with 6 bases between the two germline ends. The CDR3 covers 15 residues. The CDR3 coding sequence is TGTGCCAGCAGCGTAGGGGCCGCAACTAATGAAAAACTGTTTTTT. This codes for CASSVGAATNEKLFF.

Concerning this clone itself: One end of the junction does not line up with germline, which may come from a read error. V usage is TRBV6-6 and J usage is TRBJ2-7, with D possibly matching TRBD2 (7 bases). This CDR3 region has 14 residues. Germline values: CDR1 MNHNY, CDR2 SVGAGI (reference sequence). The CDR3 region is CASIRGGASNEQYF. In DNA, the CDR3 is TGTGCCAGCATAAGGGGGGGGGCCTCCAACGAGCAGTACTTC.

The rearrangement uses TRBV5-1 and TRBJ2-3; TRBD1 matches 9 bases. CDR3 length: 14 residues. J gave up 5 bases and V 3 bases, and 4 bases lay outside the gene matches. CDR1 is SGHRS and CDR2 is YFSETQ in the germline V gene. The DNA for the CDR3 is TGCGCCAGCAGCTGGGACAGGGCGGTAGATACGCAGTATTTT. Translating it yields CASSWDRAVDTQYF.

The genes are TRBV7-2 and TRBJ2-3; 10 bases line up with TRBD2. The CDR3 has 16 residues. Germline assignment: CDR1 SGHTA and CDR2 FQGNSA. The ends lost 5 bases at V and 2 bases at J; junction bases unmatched: 7. The CDR3 bases are TGTGCCAGCAGCCCCTGGACTAGCGGCGTCACAGATACGCAGTATTTT. Encoded protein: CASSPWTSGVTDTQYF. Looking up the rest from reference TRBV7-2 and TRBJ2-3 gives the full variable domain: GAGVSQSPSNKVTEKGKDVELRCDPISGHTALYWYRQSLGQGLEFLIYFQGNSAPDKSGLPSDRFSAERTGGSVSTLTIQRTQQEDSAVYLCASSPWTSGVTDTQYFGPGTRLTVL.

This sequence joins TRBV4-3 and TRBJ2-6; unclear D gene. CDR3 length: 16 amino acids. From germline, CDR1 is LGHNA and CDR2 YSLEER. V gave up 0 bases and J gave up 2 bases, with 8 bases separating them. The CDR3: CASSQEPLTGANVLTF. The CDR3 DNA sequence: TGCGCCAGCAGCCAAGAACCACTCACTGGGGCCAACGTCCTGACTTTC.

The chain employs TRBV6-2 or TRBV6-3 and TRBJ1-2; D gene ambiguous. CDR1 and CDR2 (germline): MNHEY, SVGEGT. The V and J ends lost 2 bases and 0 bases respectively, with 13 bases between them. The CDR3 is 16 amino acids. As DNA, the CDR3 is TGTGCCAGCAGTTACGGCCGAGGGCCGACTAACTATGGCTACACCTTC. Its translation: CASSYGRGPTNYGYTF.

This chain joins TRBV2 and TRBJ2-3, with 11 bases fitting TRBD2. Germline assignment: CDR1 SNHLY and CDR2 FYNNEI. V shed 8 bases, J shed 7 bases, and the junction held 2 bases outside the gene matches. The length of the CDR3 is 12 residues. For the CDR3, the DNA is TGTGCCAGCGGGACTAGCGGACATACGCAGTATTTT. The encoded protein is CASGTSGHTQYF.

This chain links TRBV3-1 (or the pseudogene TRBV3-2) with TRBJ2-7; no reliable D call. Germline lookup yields CDR1 LGHDT and CDR2 YNNKEL (reference sequence). V was cut by 0 bases and J by 3 bases, with 6 bases left in between. The CDR3 sequence is 13 residues long. For the CDR3, the DNA is TGTGCCAGCAGCCAAGACCCTTTCTACGAGCAGTACTTC. Protein: CASSQDPFYEQYF.

The CDR3 nucleotides are TGTGCCAGCAGCGTAGCGCAGGGACAGGGGGATGGCTACACCTTC. Its translation: CASSVAQGQGDGYTF. The J gene is TRBJ1-2, the V gene TRBV9; 11 bases line up with TRBD1. V lost 0 bases, J lost 6 bases, and 4 bases stayed unmatched. Germline V gene lookup returns CDR1 SGDLS and CDR2 YYNGEE. The CDR3 covers 15 residues. Full variable domain (remainder filled in from reference TRBV9 and TRBJ1-2): DSGVTQTPKHLITATGQRVTLRCSPRSGDLSVYWYQQSLDQGLQFLIQYYNGEERAKGNILERFSAQQFPDLHSELNLSSLELGDSALYFCASSVAQGQGDGYTFGSGTRLTVV.

The chain uses TRBV9 and TRBJ1-6; 7 bases align to TRBD1. This CDR3 comprises 14 residues. Looked up from germline, CDR1 is SGDLS and CDR2 is YYNGEE. Unmatched junction bases numbered 7, after V lost 3 bases and J lost 10 bases. The CDR3 DNA sequence: TGTGCCAGCAGCGCTATGACAGGGAACTCACCCCTCCACTTT. Amino acid sequence: CASSAMTGNSPLHF.

The chain employs TRBV6-5 and TRBJ1-2; no definite D call. The germline V gene encodes CDR1 MNHEY and CDR2 SVGAGI. V lost 6 bases and J 4 bases, leaving 18 bases between the germline ends. This CDR3 has 15 residues. The CDR3: CASSRRVEEIYGYTF. The DNA of the CDR3 is TGTGCCAGCAGCCGTCGTGTAGAGGAGATCTATGGCTACACCTTC.

The V gene is TRBV7-9, the J gene TRBJ1-1; 10 nucleotides match TRBD1. V shed 5 bases and J 1 base; nucleotides not matched to a gene: 13. The CDR3 totals 18 residues. Per germline, CDR1 SEHNR and CDR2 FQNEAQ (reference sequence). CDR3 nucleotide sequence: TGTGCCAGCAGCAGAATTGGGACAGGGGTTTCTAGGAACACTGAAGCTTTCTTT. Amino acid sequence: CASSRIGTGVSRNTEAFF.

This clone showed up just once. The rearrangement joins TRBV10-1 to TRBJ1-1; possible D gene TRBD1, 5 bases. Trimming cost V 6 bases and J 3 bases, with 17 bases left between them. The CDR3 contains 15 residues. Germline lookup yields CDR1 WNHNN and CDR2 SYGVQD (reference sequence). The CDR3 here is CASSGSGGEDTEAFF. In DNA, the CDR3 is TGCGCCAGCAGCGGGAGTGGAGGGGAGGACACTGAAGCTTTCTTT.

This clone was recorded only once. The chain uses TRBV24-1 and TRBJ1-5; 8 bases agree with TRBD1. This CDR3 spans 18 amino acids. CDR1 and CDR2 (germline): KGHDR, SFDVKD. V trimming: 1 base; J trimming: 0 bases; junction bases outside the gene matches: 7. The CDR3 here is CATSDLPGGCYSNQPQHF. As DNA, the CDR3 is TGTGCCACCAGTGATTTACCAGGGGGCTGCTATAGCAATCAGCCCCAGCATTTT.

V usage is TRBV7-3 and J usage is TRBJ1-1, with D perhaps TRBD1 (6 bases). Deletions cut 6 bases from V and 10 bases from J, with 18 bases between. Germline CDR1 and CDR2: SGHTA and FQGTGA. The CDR3 is 13 residues long. CDR3 DNA sequence: TGTGCCAGCAGGCTAGGGGCACAGGGTGCAGCTTTCTTT. It specifies CASRLGAQGAAFF.

The chain uses TRBV5-4 and TRBJ2-5, with 11 bases that match TRBD1. The CDR3 runs to 15 residues. Germline V gene data show CDR1 as SGHNT and CDR2 as YYREEE (reference sequence). Germline trimming cut 4 bases from V and 5 bases from J; bases unmatched to any gene: 7. CDR3 protein: CASSPDRGRGETQYF. CDR3 DNA sequence: TGTGCCAGCAGCCCGGACAGGGGGCGAGGGGAGACCCAGTACTTC.

The chain couples TRBV29-1 to TRBJ1-3; TRBD1 is a possible D gene (6 bases). V lost 6 bases, J lost 4 bases, and 10 bases lay in between. This CDR3 comprises 12 residues. The germline CDR1 and CDR2 sequences are SQVTM and ANQGSEA. In DNA form, the CDR3 reads TGCAGCGTAAATGGGGGCGGAAACACCATATATTTT. Translation gives CSVNGGGNTIYF.